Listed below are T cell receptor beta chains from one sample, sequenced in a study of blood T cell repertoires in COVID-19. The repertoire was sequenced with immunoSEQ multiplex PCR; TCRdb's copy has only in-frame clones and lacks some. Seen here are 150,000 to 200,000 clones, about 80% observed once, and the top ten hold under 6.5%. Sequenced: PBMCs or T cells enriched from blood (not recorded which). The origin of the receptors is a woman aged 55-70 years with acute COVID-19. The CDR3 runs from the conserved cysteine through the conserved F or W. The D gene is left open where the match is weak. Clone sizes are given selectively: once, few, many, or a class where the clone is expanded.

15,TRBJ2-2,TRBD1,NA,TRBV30,CAWRGQGPNTGELFF,TGTGCCTGGAGGGGACAGGGTCCCAACACCGGGGAGCTGTTTTTT
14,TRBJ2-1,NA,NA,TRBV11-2,CASSLIAGNNEQFF,TGTGCCAGCAGCTTAATCGCGGGAAACAATGAGCAGTTCTTC
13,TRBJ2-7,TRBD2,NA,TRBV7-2,CASSAGGSTEQYF,TGTGCCAGCAGCGCGGGCGGGAGTACCGAGCAGTACTTC
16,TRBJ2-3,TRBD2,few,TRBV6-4,CASSDGSGGAADTQYF,TGTGCCAGCAGTGACGGTAGCGGGGGGGCCGCAGATACGCAGTATTTT
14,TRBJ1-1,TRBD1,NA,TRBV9,CASSTQGASTEAFF,TGTGCCAGCAGCACTCAGGGGGCAAGCACTGAAGCTTTCTTT
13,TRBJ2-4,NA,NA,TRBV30,CARSRVAKNIQYF,TGTGCCCGTAGCCGGGTAGCCAAAAACATTCAGTACTTC
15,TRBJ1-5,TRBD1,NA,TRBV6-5,CASSHGTVSNQPQHF,TGTGCCAGCAGTCACGGGACAGTTAGCAATCAGCCCCAGCATTTT
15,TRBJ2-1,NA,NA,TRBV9,CASSVAGASYNEQFF,TGTGCCAGCAGCGTAGCGGGAGCCTCCTACAATGAGCAGTTCTTC
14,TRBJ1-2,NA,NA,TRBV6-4,CASSVIGGINGYTF,TGTGCCAGCAGTGTTATTGGGGGCATAAATGGCTACACCTTC
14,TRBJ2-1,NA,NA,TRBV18,CASSPPFVSGEQFF,TGTGCCAGCTCACCACCGTTTGTGAGTGGTGAGCAGTTCTTC
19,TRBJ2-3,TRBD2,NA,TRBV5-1,CASSSAQGRQRGGTDTQYF,TGCGCCAGCAGCTCCGCCCAGGGTAGGCAGCGGGGGGGCACAGATACGCAGTATTTT
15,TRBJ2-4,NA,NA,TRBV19,CASSIPQGPKNIQYF,TGTGCCAGTAGTATACCGCAGGGGCCCAAAAACATTCAGTACTTC
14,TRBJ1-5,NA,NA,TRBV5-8,CASSWTVTNQPQHF,TGTGCCAGCAGCTGGACAGTTACCAATCAGCCCCAGCATTTT
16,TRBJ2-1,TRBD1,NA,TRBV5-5,CASSLGQGADFYEQFF,TGTGCCAGCAGCTTGGGGCAGGGGGCGGATTTCTATGAGCAGTTCTTC
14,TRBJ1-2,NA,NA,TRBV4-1,CASSRQDLNYGYTF,TGCGCCAGCAGCCGGCAGGATCTTAACTATGGCTACACCTTC
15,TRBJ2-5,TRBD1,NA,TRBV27,CASSSSNRGSGTQYF,TGTGCCAGCAGTTCTAGTAACAGGGGATCTGGGACCCAGTACTTC
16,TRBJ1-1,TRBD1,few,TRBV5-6,CASSRRDRGPNTEAFF,TGTGCCAGCAGCCGCCGGGACAGGGGCCCGAACACTGAAGCTTTCTTT
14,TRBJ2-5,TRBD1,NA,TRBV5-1,CASSFGTGQETQYF,TGCGCCAGCAGCTTCGGGACAGGGCAAGAGACCCAGTACTTC
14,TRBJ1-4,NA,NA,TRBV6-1,CASTLRQVWEKLFF,TGTGCCAGCACCCTCAGACAGGTTTGGGAAAAACTGTTTTTT